The 6 T cell receptor beta chains below were found in one sample sequenced in a study of response to subunit inactivated influenza vaccine. TCRdb independently ran MiXCR on the RT-PCR reads; one entry per CDR3 protein. The data hold about 620,000 distinct CDR3 sequences, with 11% observed a single time. The data also belong to a second study, concerning T cells expressing NK-cell markers. From that study: UMI-tagged 5'RACE template switching yielded the TCR beta cDNA.

The source material was PBMCs from blood, sampled on the day of vaccination. The receptors here all came from a middle-aged man who received an inactivated influenza vaccine.

The chain couples TRBV6-2 or TRBV6-3 to TRBJ2-5; the D is unclear. Germline CDR1 reads MNHEY; CDR2 reads SVGEGT. The length of the CDR3 is 13 residues. Trimming cost V 1 base and J 5 bases, with 8 bases left between them. In DNA, the CDR3 is TGTGCCAGCAGTTACTGGATCGGGGAGACCCAGTACTTC. Translating gives CASSYWIGETQYF.

The table lists this clonotype with a few counts. V usage is TRBV18 and J usage is TRBJ1-1, with 10 nucleotides matching TRBD1. This CDR3 is 16 amino acids long. V was pared by 2 bases and J by 5 bases, with 8 bases of the junction left unmatched. Germline CDR1 reads KGHSH; CDR2 reads LQKENI. CDR3 coding DNA: TGTGCCAGCTCACCAGGAGTGACAGGGGGCGAGACTGAAGCTTTCTTT. This codes for CASSPGVTGGETEAFF.

This clonotype was seen only a few times. This chain uses TRBV27 with TRBJ1-4; D not resolved. V dropped 0 bases and J dropped 8 bases, with 16 bases sitting between them. Germline V lookup: CDR1 MNHEY, CDR2 SMNVEV (reference sequence). The CDR3 has 16 amino acids. The CDR3: CASSLSLGLAYEKLFF. The CDR3 DNA reads TGTGCCAGCAGTTTATCCCTAGGGTTGGCGTACGAAAAACTGTTTTTT. The full variable domain, in which reference TRBV27 and TRBJ1-4 provide the parts outside the CDR3, is EAQVTQNPRYLITVTGKKLTVTCSQNMNHEYMSWYRQDPGLGLRQIYYSMNVEVTDKGDVPEGYKVSRKEKRNFPLILESPSPNQTSLYFCASSLSLGLAYEKLFFGSGTQLSVL.

There are a few counts of this clonotype. The chain couples TRBV11-1 to TRBJ2-5; D gene uncertain. The ends were cut back, 3 bases at V and 2 bases at J, with 22 bases in the middle. The germline CDR1 and CDR2 sequences are SGHAT and FQDESV (reference sequence). This CDR3 is 18 amino acids long. CDR3 residues: CASSFLSSGETPQETQYF. The CDR3 DNA sequence: TGTGCCAGCAGCTTTTTATCCTCCGGAGAAACCCCGCAAGAGACCCAGTACTTC.

The rearrangement joins TRBV7-8 to TRBJ2-1; TRBD2 matches at 11 bases. CDR1 and CDR2 (germline): SGHVS, FQNEAQ. The CDR3 contains 15 residues. V was pared by 5 bases and J by 5 bases, with 5 bases of the junction left unmatched. The CDR3 DNA reads as TGTGCCAGCAGCGGGGGACTAGCGGAGGACAATGAGCAGTTCTTC. This sequence encodes CASSGGLAEDNEQFF.

This chain links TRBV19 with TRBJ1-4; a weak D match, TRBD1 (6 bases). The CDR3 runs to 14 residues. Trimming pared 4 bases from V and 3 bases from J, leaving 9 bases between. Per the germline V gene, CDR1 is LNHDA and CDR2 is SQIVND (reference sequence). Here the CDR3 reads CASSTGAPNEKLFF. Written as DNA, the CDR3 is TGTGCCAGTAGTACAGGGGCACCTAATGAAAAACTGTTTTTT.